These T cell receptor beta chains were read from a single sample in a study of vaccination and CD4 T cells after COVID-19. TCRdb used MiXCR to reprocess the PCR reads, holding one entry per CDR3 protein. The table lists roughly 5,400 distinct CDR3 sequences, about 60% of them singletons. These receptors' antigens are unknown. The material sequenced was CD4+ T cells from blood, cultured in vitro. These TCRs come from a human donor in good health. The CDR3 runs from the conserved cysteine through the conserved F or W. A D gene is named only where the DNA matches it firmly. Expanded clones get a size class; other rows say once, few or many, or leave the size out.

j_gene: TRBJ2-2
d_gene: NA
abundance: NA
v_gene: TRBV27
CDR3nt: TGTGCCAGCAGTTTTCAGGTCCGGGGCACCGGGGAGCTGTTTTTT
CDR3aa: CASSFQVRGTGELFF

j_gene: TRBJ2-5
d_gene: TRBD2
abundance: few
v_gene: TRBV10-3
CDR3nt: TGTGCCATCGCTTACCTAGCGGGAGGGGAAGCGGCGACCCAGTACTTC
CDR3aa: CAIAYLAGGEAATQYF

j_gene: TRBJ2-3
d_gene: NA
abundance: NA
v_gene: TRBV20-1
CDR3nt: TGCAGTGCTGCCGGGACATCAGATACGCAGTATTTT
CDR3aa: CSAAGTSDTQYF

j_gene: TRBJ1-4
d_gene: TRBD1
abundance: NA
v_gene: TRBV20-1
CDR3nt: TGCAGTGCTATCCCGGACAGGGCCACTAATGAAAAACTGTTTTTT
CDR3aa: CSAIPDRATNEKLFF

j_gene: TRBJ1-5
d_gene: TRBD1
abundance: NA
v_gene: TRBV27
CDR3nt: TGTGCCAGCAGTTTCACCGACAGGGAGCCCCAGCATTTT
CDR3aa: CASSFTDREPQHF

j_gene: TRBJ2-3
d_gene: TRBD2
abundance: NA
v_gene: TRBV6-1
CDR3nt: TGTGCCAGCAGCACTAGCGGGAGTTCCGGCACAGATACGCAGTATTTT
CDR3aa: CASSTSGSSGTDTQYF

j_gene: TRBJ1-1
d_gene: NA
abundance: few
v_gene: TRBV7-2
CDR3nt: TGTGCCAGCAGCTTACGGACAGCTAACACTGAAGCTTTCTTT
CDR3aa: CASSLRTANTEAFF

j_gene: TRBJ2-4
d_gene: TRBD1
abundance: NA
v_gene: TRBV11-3
CDR3nt: TGTGCCAGCAGCTTAGTGCGACAGGGTAATGCCAACATTCAGTACTTC
CDR3aa: CASSLVRQGNANIQYF

j_gene: TRBJ2-7
d_gene: NA
abundance: few
v_gene: TRBV7-2
CDR3nt: TGTGCCAGCAGCTTAGCAGAAAAGGCCTACGAGCAGTACTTC
CDR3aa: CASSLAEKAYEQYF

j_gene: TRBJ1-5
d_gene: NA
abundance: NA
v_gene: TRBV11-2
CDR3nt: TGTGCCAGCAGCCTGGGTGGGGCTCAGCCCCAGCATTTT
CDR3aa: CASSLGGAQPQHF

j_gene: TRBJ2-3
d_gene: NA
abundance: NA
v_gene: TRBV7-9
CDR3nt: TGTGCCAGCAGCTTCCAGGGTTCGTCAGATACGCAGTATTTT
CDR3aa: CASSFQGSSDTQYF

j_gene: TRBJ2-7
d_gene: TRBD1
abundance: NA
v_gene: TRBV10-2
CDR3nt: TGCGCCAGCAGTGAGTGGGACAGGGGTACCTACGAGCAGTACTTC
CDR3aa: CASSEWDRGTYEQYF

j_gene: TRBJ2-7
d_gene: NA
abundance: NA
v_gene: TRBV12-3/TRBV12-4
CDR3nt: TGTGCCAGCAGTTCCTCAAACCCCCCCTACGAGCAGTACTTC
CDR3aa: CASSSSNPPYEQYF

j_gene: TRBJ2-7
d_gene: NA
abundance: few
v_gene: TRBV20-1
CDR3nt: TGCAGTGCTAGAGTGGGGGTTAGCTCCTACGAGCAGTACTTC
CDR3aa: CSARVGVSSYEQYF

j_gene: TRBJ1-1
d_gene: TRBD1
abundance: NA
v_gene: TRBV6-1
CDR3nt: TGTGCCAGCAGGGGACAGGCCTACACTGAAGCTTTCTTT
CDR3aa: CASRGQAYTEAFF

j_gene: TRBJ1-6
d_gene: NA
abundance: few
v_gene: TRBV7-9
CDR3nt: TGTGCCAGCAGCCCTGGGGCAGGTAATTCACCCCTCCACTTT
CDR3aa: CASSPGAGNSPLHF

j_gene: TRBJ2-3
d_gene: NA
abundance: NA
v_gene: TRBV9
CDR3nt: TGTGCCAGCAGCGTAGAAGATACGCAGTATTTT
CDR3aa: CASSVEDTQYF

j_gene: TRBJ1-5
d_gene: NA
abundance: NA
v_gene: TRBV6-1
CDR3nt: TGTGCCAGCATGTCGGGCAATCAGCCCCAGCATTTT
CDR3aa: CASMSGNQPQHF

j_gene: TRBJ2-2
d_gene: TRBD2
abundance: NA
v_gene: TRBV20-1
CDR3nt: TGCAGTGCTAGAGAGGGGACTAGGGGTTACACCGGGGAGCTGTTTTTT
CDR3aa: CSAREGTRGYTGELFF

j_gene: TRBJ1-5
d_gene: NA
abundance: NA
v_gene: TRBV2
CDR3nt: TGTGCCAGCAGTGACCAGCGAAGCAATCAGCCCCAGCATTTT
CDR3aa: CASSDQRSNQPQHF

j_gene: TRBJ2-3
d_gene: TRBD1
abundance: few
v_gene: TRBV19
CDR3nt: TGTGCCAGTAGTACCCGGACAGGGAACACAGATACGCAGTATTTT
CDR3aa: CASSTRTGNTDTQYF

j_gene: TRBJ2-3
d_gene: TRBD2
abundance: NA
v_gene: TRBV5-1
CDR3nt: TGCGCCAGCAGCTCATCTAGCGGGGTTAGAGATACGCAGTATTTT
CDR3aa: CASSSSSGVRDTQYF

j_gene: TRBJ1-5
d_gene: NA
abundance: few
v_gene: TRBV20-1
CDR3nt: TGCAGTGCTAGCCCTAAGAGCAATCAGCCCCAGCATTTT
CDR3aa: CSASPKSNQPQHF

j_gene: TRBJ2-3
d_gene: NA
abundance: NA
v_gene: TRBV27
CDR3nt: TGTGCCAGCCAAACGGTTGCGGATACGCAGTATTTT
CDR3aa: CASQTVADTQYF

j_gene: TRBJ1-5
d_gene: NA
abundance: NA
v_gene: TRBV7-2
CDR3nt: TGTGCCAGCAGCTTAGTGGGGGGCAATCAGCCCCAGCATTTT
CDR3aa: CASSLVGGNQPQHF

j_gene: TRBJ2-7
d_gene: TRBD1
abundance: medium-sized
v_gene: TRBV7-2
CDR3nt: TGTGCCAGCAGCCTGACCGGGACAGGGACCACCTACGAGCAGTACTTC
CDR3aa: CASSLTGTGTTYEQYF

j_gene: TRBJ2-1
d_gene: NA
abundance: NA
v_gene: TRBV28
CDR3nt: TGTGCCAGCAGTTTAATAGGCTCCACCTACAATGAGCAGTTCTTC
CDR3aa: CASSLIGSTYNEQFF

j_gene: TRBJ2-3
d_gene: TRBD2
abundance: NA
v_gene: TRBV29-1
CDR3nt: TGCAGCGTTGCTGGGGGGGGGGTATCTACAGATACGCAGTATTTT
CDR3aa: CSVAGGGVSTDTQYF

j_gene: TRBJ2-5
d_gene: TRBD1
abundance: once
v_gene: TRBV20-1
CDR3nt: TGCAGTGCTAGGAGTTGGACAGGACAAGAGACCCAGTACTTC
CDR3aa: CSARSWTGQETQYF

j_gene: TRBJ1-6
d_gene: NA
abundance: NA
v_gene: TRBV19
CDR3nt: TGTGCCAGTAGTCGGGGGACCTATAATTCACCCCTCCACTTT
CDR3aa: CASSRGTYNSPLHF

j_gene: TRBJ1-6
d_gene: TRBD1
abundance: once
v_gene: TRBV5-4
CDR3nt: TGTGCCAGCAGCTGGGAAGGACAGGGGGCGGGTTCACCCCTCCACTTT
CDR3aa: CASSWEGQGAGSPLHF

j_gene: TRBJ1-2
d_gene: NA
abundance: NA
v_gene: TRBV20-1
CDR3nt: TGCAGTGCTAGAGTCCCAGACCGGGACGACGGGTCCTATGGCTACACCTTC
CDR3aa: CSARVPDRDDGSYGYTF

j_gene: TRBJ2-3
d_gene: TRBD2
abundance: NA
v_gene: TRBV6-1
CDR3nt: TGTGCCAGCAGTATAGCGGGAGGGGTCACAGATACGCAGTATTTT
CDR3aa: CASSIAGGVTDTQYF